What follows describes a single T cell receptor beta chain. This sample is part of a study of blood T cell repertoires in COVID-19. For the study at large: Sites in the United States, Italy and Spain provided acute and convalescent COVID-19 samples. Sources were T cells, B-cell-depleted T cells, or PBMCs; the material itself was cDNA or gDNA.

Per the original methods: For nucleated cells, counts were estimated from reference gene primer amplification. The data were produced by immunoSEQ multiplex PCR, yet TCRdb's version contains in-frame clones alone and is incomplete. That table furnishes V, J and clone size, whereas the DNA furnished D and trimming. The sample lists about 69,000 clones; over 70% were seen once. The receptor was isolated from a man between 60 and 75 years old with acute or convalescent COVID-19. Sequences were obtained from peripheral blood.

In nucleotides, the CDR3 is TGTGCCAGCAGGGGATTAGCGGGGGGAGATACGCAGTATTTT. This translates into CASRGLAGGDTQYF. The gene calls are TRBV3-1 (or the pseudogene TRBV3-2) and TRBJ2-3; 10 positions agree with TRBD2. The CDR3 consists of 14 residues. The germline V gene has CDR1 LGHDT and CDR2 YNNKEL (reference sequence). V was clipped by 6 bases and J by 5 bases; unmatched bases: 5.